These 6 T cell receptor beta chains were all obtained from the same sample, sequenced in a study of monozygotic twins with inflammatory bowel disease. Reanalyzing the 5' RACE reads, TCRdb keeps one entry per CDR3 protein, without DNA. The sample spans approximately 200,000 distinct CDR3 sequences; the ten largest clones claim roughly 8%. The specimen was blood. Receptors were obtained from a human donor with ulcerative colitis or Crohn's disease, or a healthy co-twin of an affected twin (not recorded which).

The CDR3 loop reads CASSVSRDREDTGELFF. V usage is TRBV9 and J usage is TRBJ2-2; with no DNA, the TCRdb D assignment of TRBD1 cannot be verified. The CDR3 is made up of 17 amino acids. Per germline, CDR1 SGDLS and CDR2 YYNGEE.

The chain recombines TRBV2 with TRBJ2-4. The CDR3 covers 12 residues. CDR1 is SNHLY, CDR2 FYNNEI, per germline. The CDR3 protein is CASTDDLNIQYF.

The J gene is TRBJ2-1, the V gene TRBV20-1; TCRdb returns TRBD2, unconfirmable since there is no DNA. CDR3 size: 15 residues. CDR1 and CDR2 from the germline V gene are DFQATT and SNEGSKA (reference sequence). The CDR3 sequence is CSAPKQREDQSEQFF.

The genes are TRBV2 and TRBJ1-1; the D call of TRBD1 rests on TCRdb alone, since no DNA is present to check it. The CDR3 sequence is 15 residues long. Looked up from germline, CDR1 is SNHLY and CDR2 is FYNNEI. The CDR3 loop is CASILEDIDSTEAFF.

The chain uses TRBV27 and TRBJ2-1; TCRdb names TRBD2, which stays unverified in the absence of DNA. Germline V gives CDR1 MNHEY, CDR2 SMNVEV (reference sequence). The CDR3 has 18 residues. CDR3 protein: CASSLTSGIGRWYNEQFF.

This sequence joins TRBV7-2 and TRBJ2-7; the TCRdb call, TRBD1, lacks DNA for checking. The CDR3 runs 14 residues. CDR1 is SGHTA, CDR2 FQGNSA, per germline. The CDR3 here is CASSWDRHSYEQYF.